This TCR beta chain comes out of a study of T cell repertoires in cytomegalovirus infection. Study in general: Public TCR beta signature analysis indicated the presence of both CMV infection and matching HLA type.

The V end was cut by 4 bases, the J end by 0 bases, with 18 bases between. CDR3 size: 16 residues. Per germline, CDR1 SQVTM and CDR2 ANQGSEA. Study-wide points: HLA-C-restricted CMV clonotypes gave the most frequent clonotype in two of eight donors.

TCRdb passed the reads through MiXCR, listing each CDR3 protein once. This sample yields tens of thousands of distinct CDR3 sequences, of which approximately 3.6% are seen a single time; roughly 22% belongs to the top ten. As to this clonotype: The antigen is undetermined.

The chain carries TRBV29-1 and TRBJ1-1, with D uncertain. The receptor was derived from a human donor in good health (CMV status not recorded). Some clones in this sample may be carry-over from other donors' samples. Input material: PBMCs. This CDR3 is CSVVIRTGPMNTEAFF. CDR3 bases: TGCAGCGTTGTTATAAGGACCGGACCCATGAACACTGAAGCTTTCTTT.